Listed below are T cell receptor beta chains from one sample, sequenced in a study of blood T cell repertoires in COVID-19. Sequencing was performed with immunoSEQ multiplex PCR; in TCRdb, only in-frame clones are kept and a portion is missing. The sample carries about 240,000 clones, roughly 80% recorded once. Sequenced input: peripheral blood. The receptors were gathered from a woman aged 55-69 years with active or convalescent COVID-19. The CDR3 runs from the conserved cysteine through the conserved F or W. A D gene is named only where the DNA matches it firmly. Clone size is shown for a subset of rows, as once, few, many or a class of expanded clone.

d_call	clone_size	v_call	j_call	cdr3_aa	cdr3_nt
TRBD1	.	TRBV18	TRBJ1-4	CASSGQGGEKLFF	TGTGCCAGCTCCGGACAGGGCGGTGAAAAACTGTTTTTT
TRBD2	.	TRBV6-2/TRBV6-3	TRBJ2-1	CASSPGLAGGRTYNEQFF	TGTGCCAGCAGCCCCGGACTAGCGGGGGGACGAACATACAATGAGCAGTTCTTC
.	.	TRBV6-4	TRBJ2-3	CASTSPGAPDTQYF	TGTGCCAGCACCTCCCCAGGCGCCCCAGATACGCAGTATTTT
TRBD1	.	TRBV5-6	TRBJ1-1	CASSWGQGWTEAFF	TGTGCCAGCAGCTGGGGACAGGGATGGACTGAAGCTTTCTTT
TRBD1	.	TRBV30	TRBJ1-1	CAWSVRDRASTEAFF	TGTGCCTGGAGTGTACGGGACAGGGCGTCGACTGAAGCTTTCTTT
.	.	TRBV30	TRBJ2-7	CAWTMDSHRLYF	TGTGCCTGGACCATGGACAGTCACCGGCTGTACTTC
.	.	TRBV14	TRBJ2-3	CASSPGGPTDTQYF	TGTGCCAGCAGCCCGGGGGGCCCCACAGATACGCAGTATTTT
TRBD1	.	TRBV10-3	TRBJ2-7	CAISESSTGVTYEQYF	TGTGCCATCAGTGAGTCCTCGACAGGGGTCACCTACGAGCAGTACTTC
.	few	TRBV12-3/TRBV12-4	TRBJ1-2	CATRRNYGYTF	TGTGCCACCCGACGTAACTATGGTTACACCTTC
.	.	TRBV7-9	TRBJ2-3	CASSLTDLTDTQYF	TGTGCCAGCAGCTTAACGGACTTAACAGATACGCAGTATTTT
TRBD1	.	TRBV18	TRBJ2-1	CASSPLLGQGAGNEQFF	TGTGCCAGCTCACCACTCCTAGGACAGGGGGCTGGAAATGAGCAGTTCTTC
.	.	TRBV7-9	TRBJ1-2	CASSLASFSLGYTF	TGTGCCAGCAGCTTAGCCTCATTCAGTTTGGGCTACACCTTC
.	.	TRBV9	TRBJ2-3	CASSETPQPGDTQYF	TGTGCCAGCAGCGAAACGCCCCAGCCGGGGGATACGCAGTATTTT
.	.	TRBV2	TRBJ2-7	CASSANRAHEQYF	TGTGCCAGCAGTGCCAACAGGGCTCACGAGCAGTACTTC
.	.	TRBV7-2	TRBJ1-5	CASSLEGVGALLHF	TGTGCCAGCAGCTTAGAAGGGGTAGGGGCGTTGCTGCATTTT
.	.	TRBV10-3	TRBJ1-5	CAISESYQPQHF	TGTGCCATCAGTGAGTCCTATCAGCCCCAGCATTTT
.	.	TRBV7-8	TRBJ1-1	CASSSAPVSGTEAFF	TGTGCCAGCAGCTCCGCCCCGGTGTCGGGCACTGAAGCTTTCTTT